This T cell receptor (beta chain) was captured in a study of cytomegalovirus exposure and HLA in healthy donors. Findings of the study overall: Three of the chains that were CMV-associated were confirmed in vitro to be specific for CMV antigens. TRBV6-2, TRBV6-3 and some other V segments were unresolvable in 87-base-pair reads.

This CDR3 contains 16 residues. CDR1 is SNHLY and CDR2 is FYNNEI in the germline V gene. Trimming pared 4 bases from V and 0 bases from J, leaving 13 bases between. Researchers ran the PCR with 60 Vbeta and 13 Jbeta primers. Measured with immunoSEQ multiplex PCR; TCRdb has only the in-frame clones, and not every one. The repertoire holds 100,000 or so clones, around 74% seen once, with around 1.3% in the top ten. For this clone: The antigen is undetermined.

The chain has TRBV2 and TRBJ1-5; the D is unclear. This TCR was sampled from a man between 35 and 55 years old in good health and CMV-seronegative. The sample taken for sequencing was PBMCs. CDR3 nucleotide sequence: TGTGCCAGCAGTGTGATGCAGGACTCTAGCAATCAGCCCCAGCATTTT. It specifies CASSVMQDSSNQPQHF.